The 32 T cell receptor beta chains below come from one sample, sequenced in a study of response to subunit inactivated influenza vaccine. From the RT-PCR reads, TCRdb called clonotypes with MiXCR, one entry per CDR3 protein. The sample has about 500,000 distinct CDR3 sequences, approximately 17% seen once; the top ten hold less than 4%. The specimen was CD4+ T cells sorted from PBMCs, collected about 24 months after vaccination. These receptors came from a man between 50 and 75 years old who received an inactivated influenza vaccine.

The chain uses TRBV5-1 and TRBJ2-7; 9 bases fit TRBD2. After removal of 5 bases from V and 1 base from J, the junction contained 4 bases not matched to a gene. The CDR3 is made up of 14 amino acids. Germline CDR1 is SGHRS and CDR2 is YFSETQ. In nucleotides, the CDR3 is TGCGCCAGCAGGGACAGCGGGGGGTCCTACGAGCAGTACTTC. Protein sequence: CASRDSGGSYEQYF.

The chain uses TRBV7-2 and TRBJ2-3, with 7 bases aligning to TRBD2. CDR1 is SGHTA, CDR2 FQGNSA, per germline. Trimming removed 0 bases from V and 9 bases from J; junction bases left unmatched: 6. CDR3 length: 14 residues. CDR3 bases: TGTGCCAGCAGCTTAGCAAGCGGGGTCGCCACGCAGTATTTT. Amino acids: CASSLASGVATQYF.

This clonotype was observed many times. The CDR3 coding sequence is TGTGCCAGCAGCTTCCAGGGTTGGAACACTGAAGCTTTCTTT. Translation gives CASSFQGWNTEAFF. The V and J genes are TRBV7-6 and TRBJ1-1; D is perhaps TRBD1 (5 bases). This CDR3 is built from 14 residues. With 3 bases removed from V and 1 base from J, the gap between germline ends came to 9 bases. Germline CDR1 SGHVS, CDR2 FNYEAQ.

The V gene is TRBV20-1, the J gene TRBJ2-3; 8 nucleotides line up with TRBD1. Germline values: CDR1 DFQATT, CDR2 SNEGSKA (reference sequence). V lost 5 bases, J lost 3 bases, and 7 bases stayed unmatched. The CDR3 extends over 14 amino acids. CDR3 bases: TGCAGTGCTTCTTCGGACAGGGCGACAGATACGCAGTATTTT. It translates to CSASSDRATDTQYF.

The gene calls are TRBV5-1 and TRBJ2-7; D is perhaps TRBD1 or TRBD2 (5 bases each). The V end lost 3 bases, the J end lost 2 bases, and 18 bases lay between the germline ends. Germline lookup yields CDR1 SGHRS and CDR2 YFSETQ. This CDR3 is 16 amino acids long. The CDR3 sequence: CASSWGSAQGAYEQYF. For the CDR3, the DNA is TGCGCCAGCAGCTGGGGGTCGGCGCAGGGAGCCTACGAGCAGTACTTC.

This chain connects TRBV28 to TRBJ2-2; TRBD2 matches 8 bases. CDR3 length: 15 amino acids. The trim removed 4 bases at V and 6 bases at J, leaving 7 bases unmatched. CDR1 and CDR2 from the germline V gene are MDHEN and SYDVKM. The CDR3 DNA reads as TGTGCCAGCAGTTCGGGAGGGTCGATGGCCGGGGAGCTGTTTTTT. Encoded protein: CASSSGGSMAGELFF.

This clonotype was picked up many times. The CDR3, as DNA: TGTGCCAGCAGTTTAGGCGAGGGAGAGACCCAGTACTTC. Translated: CASSLGEGETQYF. This chain links TRBV12-3 or TRBV12-4 with TRBJ2-5; TRBD2 might be the D (5 bases). The CDR3 is 13 amino acids. The V end lost 1 base, the J end lost 4 bases, and 7 bases lay between the germline ends.

The chain uses TRBV5-1 and TRBJ2-7, with 8 bases that match TRBD1. The CDR3 consists of 16 residues. Losses at the gene ends were 4 bases for V and 2 bases for J; bases not matched to a gene: 11. The germline V gene encodes CDR1 SGHRS and CDR2 YFSETQ. DNA for the CDR3: TGCGCCAGCAGCACGGACGGACAGGGTTTCGCCTACGAGCAGTACTTC. It specifies CASSTDGQGFAYEQYF.

This clonotype was counted only a few times. This chain uses TRBV11-2 with TRBJ2-5; tentative D call: TRBD1 (5 bases). There are 15 residues in the CDR3. Germline V gene lookup returns CDR1 SGHAT and CDR2 FQNNGV. Trimming removed 0 bases from V and 9 bases from J, with 17 bases in between. Here the CDR3 DNA reads TGTGCCAGCAGCTTAGACTCCTCGGACAACTCGGCCCAGTACTTC. Translation: CASSLDSSDNSAQYF.

In this sample, this clonotype turned up a few times. This chain uses TRBV10-3 with TRBJ1-6, with TRBD1 identical over 7 bases. The CDR3 is 16 amino acids. The germline V gene encodes CDR1 ENHRY and CDR2 SYGVKD. Trimming at V came to 0 bases and at J to 6 bases, leaving 5 bases not matched to a gene. This chain's CDR3 is CAISESTGRVNSPLHF. The CDR3 DNA sequence: TGTGCCATCAGTGAGTCGACAGGGCGAGTTAATTCACCCCTCCACTTT.

The J gene is TRBJ1-4, the V gene TRBV28, with D unclear. The CDR3 runs 12 residues. Trimming removed 4 bases at V and 13 bases at J, with 13 bases between. Looked up from germline, CDR1 is MDHEN and CDR2 is SYDVKM. CDR3 residues: CASSSYPGLLFF. In DNA form, the CDR3 reads TGTGCCAGCAGTTCTTACCCGGGTCTACTGTTTTTT.

The V gene is TRBV30, the J gene TRBJ1-1, with TRBD1 as a possible D gene (5 bases). CDR3 length: 12 amino acids. Trimming left V 3 bases short and J 5 bases short, with 10 bases between. Germline-derived CDR1 and CDR2 are GTSNPN and SVGIG (reference sequence). CDR3 protein: CAWSRAGTEAFF. CDR3 coding DNA: TGTGCCTGGAGCAGGGCCGGGACTGAAGCTTTCTTT.

The chain employs TRBV10-3 and TRBJ2-5, with 11 bases fitting TRBD2. With 4 bases clipped from V and 5 bases from J, the junction kept 6 bases outside the gene matches. The CDR3 length is 15 residues. Germline lookup yields CDR1 ENHRY and CDR2 SYGVKD. The CDR3 nucleotides are TGTGCCATCAGTGCTTTAGCGGGGGGGCCCGAGACCCAGTACTTC. It specifies CAISALAGGPETQYF.

This clonotype was recorded many times. The chain carries TRBV10-3 and TRBJ2-2; either TRBD1 or TRBD2 may fit D (5 bases each). The ends were cut back, 4 bases at V and 5 bases at J, with 8 bases in the middle. Germline V lookup: CDR1 ENHRY, CDR2 SYGVKD. The CDR3 loop spans 13 amino acids. CDR3 bases: TGTGCCATCAGTGGGGGACCAACCGGGGAGCTGTTTTTT. Protein: CAISGGPTGELFF.

The V call is TRBV11-1, the J call TRBJ1-3; 7 positions match TRBD1. Germline CDR1 reads SGHAT; CDR2 reads FQDESV (reference sequence). The trim removed 4 bases at V and 0 bases at J, leaving 12 bases unmatched. The CDR3 has 18 residues. The CDR3 nucleotides read TGTGCCAGCAGCTCCGACAGGGTAGGGATACCCTCTGGAAACACCATATATTTT. Translating it yields CASSSDRVGIPSGNTIYF.

V gene TRBV6-1 combines with J gene TRBJ1-1; D perhaps matches TRBD1 (6 bases). Trimming removed 8 bases at V and 1 base at J, with 11 bases between. Germline CDR1 is MNHNS and CDR2 is SASEGT. The CDR3 runs to 13 residues. The CDR3 reads CASRQATNTEAFF. Written as DNA, the CDR3 is TGTGCCAGCCGACAGGCGACGAACACTGAAGCTTTCTTT.

This clonotype has a count of ten or more. V gene TRBV27 combines with J gene TRBJ2-7; D may be TRBD1 (5 bases). The CDR3 totals 18 residues. The germline V gene has CDR1 MNHEY and CDR2 SMNVEV (reference sequence). V lost 5 bases and J 0 bases, leaving 23 bases between the germline ends. Here the CDR3 reads CASSLQGSEAYNSYEQYF. The CDR3 region has the DNA TGTGCCAGCAGTCTTCAGGGATCGGAAGCTTATAACTCCTACGAGCAGTACTTC.

The chain employs TRBV5-1 and TRBJ1-4; no firm D call. Trimming left V 0 bases short and J 3 bases short, with 6 bases between. Germline values: CDR1 SGHRS, CDR2 YFSETQ. CDR3 length: 14 amino acids. The CDR3 coding sequence is TGCGCCAGCAGCTTGGGTGCAGCTAATGAAAAACTGTTTTTT. Amino acids: CASSLGAANEKLFF.

The chain has TRBV28 and TRBJ2-5; possibly TRBD2 for D (6 bases). This CDR3 has 13 residues. CDR1 is MDHEN, CDR2 SYDVKM, per germline. V gave up 5 bases and J gave up 4 bases, with 11 bases separating them. The CDR3 nucleotides read TGTGCCAGCAGTCGACTAGATCCAGAGACCCAGTACTTC. Amino acid sequence: CASSRLDPETQYF.

This clonotype was detected only a few times. V usage is TRBV6-6 and J usage is TRBJ2-5; TRBD1 matches 7 bases. Germline assignment: CDR1 MNHNY and CDR2 SVGAGI (reference sequence). This CDR3 is 13 amino acids long. V gave up 5 bases and J gave up 5 bases; unmatched junction bases: 5. This chain's CDR3 is CASSNRGTETQYF. CDR3 DNA: TGTGCCAGCAGTAACAGGGGAACTGAGACCCAGTACTTC.

To note about this clonotype: Sequence at one end of the junction differs from germline and may be a read error. The chain uses TRBV3-1 and TRBJ2-1, with 9 bases that match TRBD2. CDR1 and CDR2 from the germline V gene are LGHDT and YNNKEL (reference sequence). The CDR3 covers 13 residues. The CDR3 bases are TGTGCCAGCAGCCCTTGGACTAGCGATGAGGAGTTCTTC. Translating gives CASSPWTSDEEFF.

This clonotype was counted between two and nine times. V gene TRBV5-1 combines with J gene TRBJ2-5, with 14 bases aligning to TRBD2. Per the germline V gene, CDR1 is SGHRS and CDR2 is YFSETQ. This CDR3 region has 18 residues. J lost 2 bases, V lost 4 bases, and 10 bases had no gene match. The CDR3 loop reads CASSTGTSGRKRQETQYF. The CDR3 DNA reads as TGCGCCAGCAGCACCGGGACTAGCGGGAGAAAACGTCAAGAGACCCAGTACTTC.

This clonotype came up a few times. In nucleotides, the CDR3 is TGTGCCAGCAGTTTAGGGCGGGACAAAAACATTCAGTACTTC. Translation: CASSLGRDKNIQYF. The J gene is TRBJ2-4, the V gene TRBV12-3 or TRBV12-4; D may be TRBD2 (6 bases). V lost 1 base, J lost 3 bases, and 7 bases lay in between. The CDR3 runs to 14 residues.

The J gene is TRBJ1-5, the V gene TRBV20-1; 8 bases map to TRBD1. V lost 3 bases to trimming and J lost 6 bases; unmatched junction nucleotides: 10. The V gene's germline CDR1 is DFQATT and CDR2 SNEGSKA (reference sequence). The CDR3 length is 15 residues. Here the CDR3 DNA reads TGCAGTGCTAGGGCAGGGGGCAATGGCGCTCAGCCCCAGCATTTT. Its protein is CSARAGGNGAQPQHF.

Of note for this clonotype: A read error may produce the germline difference seen at one junction end. The chain employs TRBV13 and TRBJ2-7; D is perhaps TRBD1 (6 bases). The germline CDR1 and CDR2 sequences are PRHDT and FYEKMQ (reference sequence). The CDR3 totals 14 residues. The CDR3 protein is CASSVGQSVYEQYF. Here the CDR3 DNA reads TGTGCCAGCAGCGTAGGACAGTCTGTCTACGAGCAGTACTTC.

This clonotype turned up a few times. The V and J genes are TRBV11-1 and TRBJ1-3, with 10 bases that match TRBD1. The V segment lost 4 bases and the J segment 2 bases; nucleotides outside the gene matches: 14. The CDR3 runs 19 residues. The germline CDR1 and CDR2 sequences are SGHAT and FQDESV (reference sequence). CDR3 sequence reads: CASSSLPGQGSRTGNTIYF. CDR3 coding DNA: TGTGCCAGCAGCTCCCTCCCGGGACAGGGGTCAAGGACTGGAAACACCATATATTTT.

The sample holds a few counts of this clonotype. The V and J genes are TRBV4-1 and TRBJ2-2; 7 bases line up with TRBD2. V lost 0 bases to trimming and J lost 7 bases; unmatched junction nucleotides: 8. The CDR3 has 16 amino acids. Germline CDR1 reads MGHRA; CDR2 reads YSYEKL. The CDR3 loop reads CASSQDQRGGRGELFF. The CDR3 region has the DNA TGCGCCAGCAGCCAAGATCAGCGGGGAGGCCGCGGGGAGCTGTTTTTT.

This sequence joins TRBV7-2 and TRBJ2-3; TRBD1 agrees at 8 bases. The CDR3 has 15 residues. Per the germline V gene, CDR1 is SGHTA and CDR2 is FQGNSA. V trimming: 5 bases; J trimming: 2 bases; junction bases outside the gene matches: 6. This chain's CDR3 is CASSTQTGATDTQYF. CDR3 DNA: TGTGCCAGCAGCACTCAGACAGGGGCCACAGATACGCAGTATTTT.

This clonotype was detected a few times. DNA of the CDR3: TGCAGTGCTAGAAGTGTGGTCGGTAGCAATCAGCCCCAGCATTTT. Amino acids: CSARSVVGSNQPQHF. The V gene is TRBV20-1, the J gene TRBJ1-5; no clear D. The CDR3 has 15 residues. Germline lookup yields CDR1 DFQATT and CDR2 SNEGSKA (reference sequence). V lost 2 bases and J 0 bases, leaving 11 bases between the germline ends.

This sequence joins TRBV28 and TRBJ2-1; D is undetermined. V gave up 8 bases and J gave up 6 bases, with 11 bases separating them. From germline, CDR1 is MDHEN and CDR2 SYDVKM. The CDR3 runs to 12 residues. The CDR3 loop is CASADSFNEQFF. CDR3 in DNA: TGTGCCAGCGCCGACTCTTTCAATGAGCAGTTCTTC.

The chain combines TRBV11-2 with TRBJ2-7; the match to TRBD2 covers 11 bases. Trimming at V came to 2 bases and at J to 1 base, leaving 4 bases not matched to a gene. Per germline, CDR1 SGHAT and CDR2 FQNNGV. The CDR3 contains 16 residues. CDR3 sequence: CASSLYLAGGSYEQYF. The CDR3 DNA follows: TGTGCCAGCAGCTTATACCTAGCGGGGGGTTCCTACGAGCAGTACTTC.

There are many counts of this clonotype. V usage is TRBV5-4 and J usage is TRBJ2-3; TRBD1 matches 8 bases. Per germline, CDR1 SGHNT and CDR2 YYREEE (reference sequence). CDR3 length: 15 amino acids. Trimming took 1 base from V and 2 from J; bases not matched to a gene: 3. CDR3 sequence reads: CASSLTGGTTDTQYF. As DNA, the CDR3 is TGTGCCAGCAGCTTGACAGGGGGAACCACAGATACGCAGTATTTT.